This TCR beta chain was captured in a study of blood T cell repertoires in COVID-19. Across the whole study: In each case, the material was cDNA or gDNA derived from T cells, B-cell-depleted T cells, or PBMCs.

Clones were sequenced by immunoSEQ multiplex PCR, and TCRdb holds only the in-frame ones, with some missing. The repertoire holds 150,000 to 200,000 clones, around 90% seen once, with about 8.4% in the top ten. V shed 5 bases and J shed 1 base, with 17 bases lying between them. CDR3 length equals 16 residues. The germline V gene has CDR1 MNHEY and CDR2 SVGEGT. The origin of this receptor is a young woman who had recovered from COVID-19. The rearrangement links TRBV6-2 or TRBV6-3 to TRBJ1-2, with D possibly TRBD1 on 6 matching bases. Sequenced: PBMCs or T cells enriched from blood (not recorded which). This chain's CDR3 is CASSGRHRELNYGYTF. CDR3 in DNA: TGTGCCAGCAGTGGTCGTCACAGGGAACTTAACTATGGCTACACCTTC.